One and the same sample provided the 9 T cell receptor beta chains below, sequenced in a study of control samples from healthy donors and cancer patients. The table came from immunoSEQ multiplex PCR; TCRdb's copy has only in-frame clones and leaves some out. This table has some 140,000 clones, about nine tenths appearing once. Sequences were obtained from blood. These receptors were collected from a man aged 25 to 45 in good health.

The chain joins TRBV19 to TRBJ1-2; maybe TRBD1 (6 bases). V gave up 7 bases and J gave up 6 bases, with 15 bases separating them. Germline V gene data show CDR1 as LNHDA and CDR2 as SQIVND (reference sequence). This CDR3 region has 13 residues. The CDR3 region is CASTLDSINGYTF. The DNA for the CDR3 is TGTGCCAGTACCTTGGACAGCATAAATGGCTACACCTTC.

This chain uses TRBV20-1 with TRBJ2-1, with D possibly TRBD1 on 5 matching bases. This CDR3 has 11 amino acids. CDR1 and CDR2 (germline): DFQATT, SNEGSKA (reference sequence). The V end lost 7 bases, the J end lost 9 bases, and 13 bases lay between the germline ends. CDR3 in DNA: TGCAGTGTAAGGCCGGACACTGAGCAGTTCTTC. It is translated as CSVRPDTEQFF.

The J gene is TRBJ2-2, the V gene TRBV27, with 7 nucleotides matching TRBD2. Germline V gene sequence: CDR1 MNHEY, CDR2 SMNVEV (reference sequence). The CDR3 is made up of 15 amino acids. Germline trimming cut 9 bases from V and 4 bases from J; bases unmatched to any gene: 11. The CDR3 is CASTAGDGITGELFF. DNA for the CDR3: TGTGCCAGTACTGCGGGAGATGGTATCACCGGGGAGCTGTTTTTT.

The CDR3 DNA sequence: TGTGCCAGCAGTCCCCACGGGTATAATTCACCCCTCCACTTT. Protein product: CASSPHGYNSPLHF. This chain uses TRBV25-1 with TRBJ1-6; unclear D gene. The CDR3 spans 14 residues. V was trimmed by 5 bases and J by 4 bases, leaving 9 bases between them. CDR1 MGHDK and CDR2 SYGVNS come from the germline V gene.

The V call is TRBV2, the J call TRBJ2-7; D unresolved. Germline CDR1 and CDR2: SNHLY and FYNNEI. This CDR3 is built from 13 residues. V gave up 4 bases and J gave up 2 bases, with 9 bases separating them. This CDR3 is CASSATVTYEQYF. The CDR3 region has the DNA TGTGCCAGCAGTGCAACAGTCACCTACGAGCAGTACTTC.

This chain joins TRBV29-1 and TRBJ1-1; D perhaps matches TRBD1 (6 bases). The germline CDR1 and CDR2 sequences are SQVTM and ANQGSEA. The CDR3 length is 13 residues. With 2 bases removed from V and 3 bases from J, the gap between germline ends came to 10 bases. CDR3 DNA sequence: TGCAGCGTTGAATCCCACAGGGACACTGAAGCTTTCTTT. Its protein product is CSVESHRDTEAFF.

The chain links TRBV6-2 or TRBV6-3 to TRBJ2-7; TRBD1 is a possible D gene (5 bases). The CDR3 is 13 residues long. V lost 0 bases and J lost 3, with 6 bases in between. In germline, CDR1 is MNHEY, CDR2 SVGEGT. CDR3 nucleotides: TGTGCCAGCAGTTACTCGACAGTCTACGAGCAGTACTTC. Encoded protein: CASSYSTVYEQYF.

This sequence joins TRBV12-3 or TRBV12-4 and TRBJ2-3, with a weak D call TRBD1 (6 bases). The germline V and J ends were trimmed by 5 bases and 10 bases, with 16 bases remaining between them. The CDR3 loop spans 13 amino acids. CDR3 coding DNA: TGTGCCAGCAGTCGACGCTGGGACACCCCGCAGTATTTT. Residues: CASSRRWDTPQYF.

The chain has TRBV28 and TRBJ1-1; D call uncertain. Deletions cut 7 bases from V and 1 base from J, with 16 bases between. Germline assignment: CDR1 MDHEN and CDR2 SYDVKM. The CDR3 length is 15 residues. The CDR3 is CASTKVGKGNTEAFF. The CDR3 nucleotides are TGTGCCAGCACCAAGGTGGGGAAGGGGAACACTGAAGCTTTCTTT.